This T cell receptor (beta chain) emerged from a study of T cell responses to AZD1222 COVID-19 vaccine (dated by TCRdb to about 2021). Some background on the complete study: AZD1222 recipients with second doses at about 4 weeks or about 12 weeks were pooled, because spike-specific TCR depth and breadth did not differ between schedules. A total of approximately 240 trial participants underwent TCR sequencing, of whom about 200 had received two doses of AZD1222 and around 26 had received two doses of the MenACWY control vaccine. Trial participants were enrolled into age subgroups of 18-55, 56-69 and 70-plus years, which contained around 150, 29 and 61 TCR-sequenced participants, respectively.

About this clone itself: The antigen it binds to is not known. Base quality data are lacking; no much larger clone is found one base away.

Results the study describes overall, beyond this receptor: Spike-specific TCR breadth and depth rose significantly after two AZD1222 doses compared with day 0 and with MenACWY recipients. Most participants were white British and females outnumbered males, and the authors suggested that clonal diversity may have been underestimated. Reportedly, almost half of the unique spike-specific TCRs recognized epitopes lying outside the regions that are mutated in the B.1.351 and B.1.1.7 variants. Because no day 14 peak-response samples were available, repertoires were characterized only after the peak T cell response. CD4 TCRs associated with the vaccine covered the entire spike protein, and the dominant responses were in regions 160-218 and 743-854. The 56-69-year group was small, and its depth increase did not reach significance, likely because of low power. Conclusions about previously exposed vaccinees are limited because only six or seven AZD1222 recipients were SARS-CoV-2 seropositive at baseline.

The CDR3 regions of human TCRbeta chains were analyzed by immunosequencing. Processing in the source paper ran as follows. TCRs in the repertoires were matched against a reference library of SARS-CoV-2-specific TCRs that had been generated with the MIRA antigen-specificity platform. Breadth meant the fraction of unique TCRs that were SARS-CoV-2-associated, whereas depth meant the fraction of total T cells that were SARS-CoV-2-associated. Using the MIRA data, every spike-specific TCR was mapped to the spike region that the TCR reacted to and assigned to either a CD4 or a CD8 class. Log10-transformed breadth and depth values were compared by one-way ANOVA with Sidak's multiple comparisons tests. TCRdb holds this immuneACCESS table with in-frame rearrangements only. Some clones are missing; in checked studies, unresolved V genes explain under half, and the rest has no known cause. The D gene and trimming were derived from the DNA, and the V and J assignments and clone size from that table. The sample has 100,000 to 150,000 clones on record, approximately 90% of them singletons. The ten largest account for about 7% of the sample.

The time point tag for this specimen amounts to: baseline before first vaccination. Vaccinee samples were obtained from the UK trials COV001 and COV002, which included a single-blind randomized controlled phase 2/3 trial of AZD1222 (ChAdOx1 nCoV-19) in healthy adults. Trial participant PBMC samples were collected at day 0 and day 28 after the second dose for TCRbeta chain sequencing. The CDR3 holds 13 amino acids from the cysteine to the phenylalanine. Just the 39-base CDR3 DNA is kept, in frame starting at base 1. According to the germline V gene, CDR1 reads SGHVS and CDR2 reads FQNEAQ. The junction shows trimming of 3 bases on V and 1 base on J, plus 7 bases between the germline ends.

The receptor was derived from an adult in good health. Sequenced here: peripheral blood, sampled on day 0 of AZD1222 vaccination. The rearranged chain carries TRBV7-8 and TRBJ2-7; the D gene is perhaps TRBD1, from 6 matching bases. The bases read TGTGCCAGCAGCTTTGGACAGTCCTACGAGCAGTACTTC. This sequence encodes CASSFGQSYEQYF.